This T cell receptor (beta chain) appears in the sequencing data of a study of beta chain features in type 1 diabetes. The junction had 12 bases not matched to a gene; V was cut back by 6 bases and J by 6 bases. Germline V gives CDR1 SQVTM, CDR2 ANQGSEA. The CDR3 contains 14 residues. This clone was seen only a few times. Expressed TCRB transcripts were sequenced because the entire RNA isolate underwent reverse transcription. Here immunoSEQ multiplex PCR was the method, and the copy in TCRdb shows in-frame clones only, minus some. The sample lists fewer than 500,000 clones; about 15% were seen once. Once sorted, every population was more than 95% pure.

The TCR comes from a man younger than 45 in good health. The source material was naive CD4+ T cells from blood. The chain uses TRBV29-1 and TRBJ2-3; 7 bases are shared with TRBD1. The CDR3 region is CSVEPGQPGDTQYF. The CDR3 nucleotides read TGCAGCGTCGAACCGGGACAGCCCGGGGATACGCAGTATTTT.